This TCR beta chain was retrieved from a study of blood T cell repertoires in COVID-19. Whole-study context: Both acute and convalescent COVID-19 samples were obtained from the United States, Italy and Spain. Nucleic acid was either cDNA or gDNA, and it came from T cells, B-cell-depleted T cells, or PBMCs.

Trimming took off 2 bases at V and 3 bases at J, with 9 bases between the two ends. CDR1 KGHSH and CDR2 LQKENI come from the germline V gene. The CDR3 covers 14 residues. As handled by the study authors: Estimated nucleated cell counts came from reference gene primer amplification. TCRdb's copy holds only in-frame clones and misses some; the assay was immunoSEQ multiplex PCR. The V and J calls and clone size come from that table; D and trimming were worked out from the DNA. The repertoire consists of tens of thousands of clones, with 79% occurring once and the leading ten covering more than 25%. V is TRBV18 and J is TRBJ2-3; possible D gene TRBD1, 7 bases. The source is a man between 60 and 75 years old with active or convalescent COVID-19. Sequenced sample: peripheral blood. CDR3 amino acids: CASSPAGGTDTQYF. CDR3 nucleotides: TGTGCCAGCTCACCAGCAGGGGGGACAGATACGCAGTATTTT.